One and the same sample provided the 23 T cell receptor beta chains below, sequenced in a study of T cells expressing NK-cell markers. TCRdb reprocessed the 5' RACE reads; each CDR3 protein has one entry and no DNA is given. This repertoire includes 550,000 to 600,000 distinct CDR3 sequences. What was sequenced was blood T cells: a sorted CD56 or NKG2C T cell subset, CD4+ or CD8+ T cells, or bulk PBMC T cells (not recorded which). The origin of the receptors is a man between 18 and 29 years old in good health.

The rearrangement uses TRBV5-8 and TRBJ2-5; the D gene TCRdb calls, TRBD2, cannot be checked with no DNA. Germline assignment: CDR1 SGHTS and CDR2 YDEGEE. The CDR3 runs 16 residues. The chain's CDR3 is CASSLGPGLAEETQYF.

The rearrangement links TRBV20-1 to TRBJ2-1; TCRdb's D call, TRBD2, is unchecked because there is no DNA. CDR1 and CDR2 from the germline V gene are DFQATT and SNEGSKA (reference sequence). The CDR3 length is 16 residues. The CDR3 loop reads CSARDLGGRFSNEQFF.

The CDR3 loop is CASSLGTGGGYEQYF. The chain joins TRBV27 to TRBJ2-7; with no DNA, the TCRdb D assignment of TRBD1 cannot be verified. CDR3 length: 15 residues. CDR1 and CDR2 from the germline V gene are MNHEY and SMNVEV (reference sequence).

The genes are TRBV5-1 and TRBJ2-2. Germline values: CDR1 SGHRS, CDR2 YFSETQ. The CDR3 length is 12 residues. CDR3 protein: CASSLRPGELFF.

V usage is TRBV12-3 or TRBV12-4 and J usage is TRBJ2-1; absent DNA, TCRdb's TRBD1 call cannot be checked. The CDR3 runs to 15 residues. CDR3: CASSLLAPSYNEQFF.

This chain connects TRBV5-1 to TRBJ1-5; TCRdb proposes TRBD1, but this gene call is untestable without DNA. The CDR3 runs 15 residues. CDR1 SGHRS and CDR2 YFSETQ come from the germline V gene. CDR3 protein: CASSLTWDRDQPQHF.

This chain uses TRBV6-1 with TRBJ2-3; TCRdb indicates TRBD2, and absent DNA this call remains unverified. The CDR3 loop spans 16 amino acids. Looked up from germline, CDR1 is MNHNS and CDR2 is SASEGT. The CDR3 spells CASSDGTSGFKWTQYF.

The V gene is TRBV29-1, the J gene TRBJ2-2. Looked up from germline, CDR1 is SQVTM and CDR2 is ANQGSEA. CDR3 length: 14 amino acids. CDR3 loop: CSVEGPLGSGELFF.

The chain is built from TRBV5-1 and TRBJ2-1; TCRdb's assignment of TRBD2 cannot be checked, as there is no DNA. Germline lookup yields CDR1 SGHRS and CDR2 YFSETQ. The CDR3 is made up of 14 amino acids. Here the CDR3 reads CASSWGEGFNEQFF.

The V call is TRBV5-8, the J call TRBJ2-6; TCRdb gives TRBD1 as the D gene, but with no DNA this cannot be confirmed. The germline V gene encodes CDR1 SGHTS and CDR2 YDEGEE. This CDR3 is 17 amino acids long. Here the CDR3 reads CASSLQGATSGANVLTF.

The rearrangement joins TRBV12-3 or TRBV12-4 to TRBJ2-7. There are 14 residues in the CDR3. The CDR3 reads CASSFWQQPYEQYF.

The V and J genes are TRBV5-4 and TRBJ2-4; TCRdb calls TRBD2, which cannot be checked without DNA. CDR1 is SGHNT, CDR2 YYREEE, per germline (reference sequence). The CDR3 loop spans 20 amino acids. The CDR3 loop is CASSFQSTSGRGLAKNIQYF.

The chain recombines TRBV5-1 with TRBJ2-3. The germline V gene encodes CDR1 SGHRS and CDR2 YFSETQ. The CDR3 length is 15 residues. The CDR3 region is CASSSWLASTDTQYF.

J is TRBJ1-3 and V is TRBV5-1; with no DNA, the TCRdb D assignment of TRBD1 cannot be verified. Germline V gives CDR1 SGHRS, CDR2 YFSETQ. The CDR3 runs 15 residues. The CDR3 sequence is CASRPTGFSGNTIYF.

The chain employs TRBV5-1 and TRBJ2-6; without DNA, the TCRdb call of TRBD1 cannot be checked. The CDR3 extends over 16 amino acids. Per germline, CDR1 SGHRS and CDR2 YFSETQ. The CDR3 sequence is CAVRKGGSSGANVLTF.

V gene TRBV15 combines with J gene TRBJ2-1; there is no DNA to check the TCRdb D call of TRBD2. Germline CDR1 and CDR2: LNHNV and YYDKDF (reference sequence). The CDR3 covers 15 residues. The chain's CDR3 is CATSALAGVGNEQFF.

V is TRBV12-3 or TRBV12-4 and J is TRBJ2-1; TCRdb returns TRBD2, unconfirmable since there is no DNA. This CDR3 spans 14 amino acids. CDR3 protein: CASSFYRDDNEQFF.

This chain connects TRBV6-1 to TRBJ2-7; the D gene TCRdb calls, TRBD2, cannot be checked with no DNA. This CDR3 has 14 amino acids. The germline V gene encodes CDR1 MNHNS and CDR2 SASEGT. The CDR3 spells CASRARQFSYEQYF.

This rearrangement joins TRBV7-2 to TRBJ1-4; the D gene TCRdb calls, TRBD1, cannot be checked with no DNA. Germline assignment: CDR1 SGHTA and CDR2 FQGNSA. CDR3 length: 17 amino acids. The CDR3 reads CASSLAPAGNDDEKLFF. Variable domain in full (rest from reference TRBV7-2 and TRBJ1-4): GAGVSQSPSNKVTEKGKDVELRCDPISGHTALYWYRQSLGQGLEFLIYFQGNSAPDKSGLPSDRFSAERTGGSVSTLTIQRTQQEDSAVYLCASSLAPAGNDDEKLFFGSGTQLSVL.

The chain carries TRBV12-3 or TRBV12-4 and TRBJ2-1; TCRdb's D call, TRBD2, is unchecked because there is no DNA. The CDR3 sequence is 16 residues long. CDR3 residues: CASSFFIAGSGNEQFF.

The V and J genes are TRBV5-1 and TRBJ2-3; the D call from TCRdb, TRBD2, cannot be confirmed without DNA. The CDR3 length is 15 residues. Germline-derived CDR1 and CDR2 are SGHRS and YFSETQ. This CDR3 is CASSQGTRSPDTQYF. The full variable domain, rest sourced from reference TRBV5-1 and TRBJ2-3, is KAGVTQTPRYLIKTRGQQVTLSCSPISGHRSVSWYQQTPGQGLQFLFEYFSETQRNKGNFPGRFSGRQFSNSRSEMNVSTLELGDSALYLCASSQGTRSPDTQYFGPGTRLTVL.

The chain uses TRBV5-1 and TRBJ2-2; checking the TCRdb D call of TRBD2 is not possible without DNA. The CDR3 loop spans 16 amino acids. CDR1 and CDR2 from the germline V gene are SGHRS and YFSETQ. This chain's CDR3 is CASRRTSGSNTGELFF.

This chain's CDR3 is CSARDPGGPRVDTQYF. The rearrangement links TRBV20-1 to TRBJ2-3; there is no DNA to check the TCRdb D call of TRBD2. The CDR3 is 16 amino acids. Germline V gene data show CDR1 as DFQATT and CDR2 as SNEGSKA (reference sequence).